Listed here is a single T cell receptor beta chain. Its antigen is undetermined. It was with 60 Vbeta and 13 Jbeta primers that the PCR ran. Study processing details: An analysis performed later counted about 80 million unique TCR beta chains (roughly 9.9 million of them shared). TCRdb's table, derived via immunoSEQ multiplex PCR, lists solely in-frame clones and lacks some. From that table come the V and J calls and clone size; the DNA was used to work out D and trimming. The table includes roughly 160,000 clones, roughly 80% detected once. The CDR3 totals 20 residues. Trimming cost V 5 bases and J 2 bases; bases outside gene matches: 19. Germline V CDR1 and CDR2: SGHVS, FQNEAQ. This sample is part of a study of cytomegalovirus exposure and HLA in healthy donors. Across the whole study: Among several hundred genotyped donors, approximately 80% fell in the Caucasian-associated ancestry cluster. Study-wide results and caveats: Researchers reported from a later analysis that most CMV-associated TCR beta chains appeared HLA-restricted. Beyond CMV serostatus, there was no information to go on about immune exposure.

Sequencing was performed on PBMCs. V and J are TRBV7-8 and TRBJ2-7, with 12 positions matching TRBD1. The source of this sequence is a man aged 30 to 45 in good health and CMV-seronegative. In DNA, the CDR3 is TGTGCCAGCAGCCCGCAGGCCGGGACAGGGGGCGGATGGGTGGCCTACGAGCAGTACTTC. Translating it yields CASSPQAGTGGGWVAYEQYF.